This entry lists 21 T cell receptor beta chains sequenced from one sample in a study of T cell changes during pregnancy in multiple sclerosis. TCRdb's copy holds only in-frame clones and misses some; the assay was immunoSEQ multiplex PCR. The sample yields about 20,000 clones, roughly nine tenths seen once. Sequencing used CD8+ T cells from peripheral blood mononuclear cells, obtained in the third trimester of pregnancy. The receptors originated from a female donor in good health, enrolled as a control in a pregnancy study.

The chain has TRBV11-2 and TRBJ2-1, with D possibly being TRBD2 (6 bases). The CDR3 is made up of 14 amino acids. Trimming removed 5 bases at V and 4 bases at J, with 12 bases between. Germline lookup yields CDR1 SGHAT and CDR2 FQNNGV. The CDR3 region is CASSIPGTYNEQFF. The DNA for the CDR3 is TGTGCCAGCAGCATTCCCGGGACTTACAATGAGCAGTTCTTC.

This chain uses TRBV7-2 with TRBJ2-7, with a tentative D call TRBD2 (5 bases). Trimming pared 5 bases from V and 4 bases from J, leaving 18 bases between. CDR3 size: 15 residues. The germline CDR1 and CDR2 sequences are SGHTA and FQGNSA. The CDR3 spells CASSPRAASSYEQYF. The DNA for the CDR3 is TGTGCCAGCAGCCCGAGAGCGGCCAGCTCTTACGAGCAGTACTTC.

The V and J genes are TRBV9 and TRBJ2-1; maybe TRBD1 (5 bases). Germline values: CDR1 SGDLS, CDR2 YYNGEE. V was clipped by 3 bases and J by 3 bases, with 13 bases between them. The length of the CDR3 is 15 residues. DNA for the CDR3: TGTGCCAGCAGCGCAGAAGAAAGGGGCTACAATGAGCAGTTCTTC. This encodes CASSAEERGYNEQFF.

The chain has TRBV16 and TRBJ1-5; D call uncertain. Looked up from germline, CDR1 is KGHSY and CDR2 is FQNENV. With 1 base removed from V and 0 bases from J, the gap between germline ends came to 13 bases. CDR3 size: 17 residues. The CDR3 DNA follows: TGTGCCAGCAGCCAATATACGGCCGGGGATAGCAATCAGCCCCAGCATTTT. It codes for CASSQYTAGDSNQPQHF.

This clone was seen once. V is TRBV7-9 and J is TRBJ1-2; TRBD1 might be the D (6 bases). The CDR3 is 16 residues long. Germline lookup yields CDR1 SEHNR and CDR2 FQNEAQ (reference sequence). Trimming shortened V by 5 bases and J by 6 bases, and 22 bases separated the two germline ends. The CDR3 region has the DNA TGTGCCAGCAGCACCTTGCGGACAGAGCGTAGAAATGGCTACACCTTC. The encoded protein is CASSTLRTERRNGYTF. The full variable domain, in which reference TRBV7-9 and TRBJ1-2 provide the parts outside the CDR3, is DTGVSQNPRHKITKRGQNVTFRCDPISEHNRLYWYRQTLGQGPEFLTYFQNEAQLEKSRLLSDRFSAERPKGSFSTLEIQRTEQGDSAMYLCASSTLRTERRNGYTFGSGTRLTVV.

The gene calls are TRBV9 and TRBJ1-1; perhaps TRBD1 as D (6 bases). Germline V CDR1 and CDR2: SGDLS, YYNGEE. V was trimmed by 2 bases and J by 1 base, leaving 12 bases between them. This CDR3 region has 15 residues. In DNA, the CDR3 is TGTGCCAGCAGCGTCCGGGACATAGGGAACACTGAAGCTTTCTTT. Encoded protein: CASSVRDIGNTEAFF.

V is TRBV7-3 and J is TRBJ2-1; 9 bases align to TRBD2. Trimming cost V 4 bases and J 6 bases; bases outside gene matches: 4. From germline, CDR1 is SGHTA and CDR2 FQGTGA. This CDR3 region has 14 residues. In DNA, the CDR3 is TGTGCCAGCAGCTCGGGACTAGCCATCAATGAGCAGTTCTTC. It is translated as CASSSGLAINEQFF. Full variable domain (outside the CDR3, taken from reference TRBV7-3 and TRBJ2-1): GAGVSQTPSNKVTEKGKYVELRCDPISGHTALYWYRQSLGQGPEFLIYFQGTGAADDSGLPNDRFFAVRPEGSVSTLKIQRTERGDSAVYLCASSSGLAINEQFFGPGTRLTVL.

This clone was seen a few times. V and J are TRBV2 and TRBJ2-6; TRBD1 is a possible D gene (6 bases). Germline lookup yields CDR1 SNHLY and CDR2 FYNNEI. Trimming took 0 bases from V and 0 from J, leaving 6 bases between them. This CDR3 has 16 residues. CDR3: CASSEAGGSGANVLTF. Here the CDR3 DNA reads TGTGCCAGCAGTGAAGCAGGGGGCTCTGGGGCCAACGTCCTGACTTTC.

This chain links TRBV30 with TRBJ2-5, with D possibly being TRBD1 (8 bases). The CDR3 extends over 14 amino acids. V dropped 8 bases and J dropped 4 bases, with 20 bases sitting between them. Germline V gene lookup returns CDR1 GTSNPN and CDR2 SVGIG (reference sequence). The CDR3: CALELTGGGETQYF. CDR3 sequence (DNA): TGTGCCCTGGAATTAACAGGGGGGGGAGAGACCCAGTACTTC.

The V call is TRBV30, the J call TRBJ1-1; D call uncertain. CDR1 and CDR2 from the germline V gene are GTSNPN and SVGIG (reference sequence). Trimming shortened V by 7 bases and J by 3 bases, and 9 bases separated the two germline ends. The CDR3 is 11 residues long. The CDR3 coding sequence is TGTGCCTCTGGGCCCCACACTGAAGCTTTCTTT. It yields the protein CASGPHTEAFF.

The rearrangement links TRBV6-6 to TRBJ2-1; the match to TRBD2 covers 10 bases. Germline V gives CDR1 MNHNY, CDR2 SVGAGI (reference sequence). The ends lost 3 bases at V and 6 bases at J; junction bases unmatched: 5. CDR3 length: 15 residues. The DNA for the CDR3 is TGTGCCAGCAGTTATTCTAGCGGGGGAAGCAATGAGCAGTTCTTC. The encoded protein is CASSYSSGGSNEQFF.

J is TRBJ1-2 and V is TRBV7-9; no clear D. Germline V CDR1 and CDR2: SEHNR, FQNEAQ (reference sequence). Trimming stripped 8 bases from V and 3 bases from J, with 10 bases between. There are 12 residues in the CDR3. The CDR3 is CASGGSYYGYTF. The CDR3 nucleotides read TGTGCCAGCGGCGGGAGCTACTATGGCTACACCTTC.

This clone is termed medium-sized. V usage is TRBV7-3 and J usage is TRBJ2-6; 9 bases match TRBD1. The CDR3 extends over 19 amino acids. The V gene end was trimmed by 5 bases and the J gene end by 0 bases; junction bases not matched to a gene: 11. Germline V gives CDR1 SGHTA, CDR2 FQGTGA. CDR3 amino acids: CASSPGWGQGSSGANVLTF. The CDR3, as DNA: TGTGCCAGCAGCCCCGGCTGGGGACAGGGAAGCTCTGGGGCCAACGTCCTGACTTTC. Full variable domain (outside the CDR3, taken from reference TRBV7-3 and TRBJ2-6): GAGVSQTPSNKVTEKGKYVELRCDPISGHTALYWYRQSLGQGPEFLIYFQGTGAADDSGLPNDRFFAVRPEGSVSTLKIQRTERGDSAVYLCASSPGWGQGSSGANVLTFGAGSRLTVL.

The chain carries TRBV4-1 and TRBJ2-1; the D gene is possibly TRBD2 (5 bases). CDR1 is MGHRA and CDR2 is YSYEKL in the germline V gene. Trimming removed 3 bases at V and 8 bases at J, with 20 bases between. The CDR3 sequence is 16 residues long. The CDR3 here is CASSQFGGSRGHEQFF. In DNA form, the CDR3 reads TGCGCCAGCAGCCAGTTTGGTGGGTCCCGAGGGCATGAGCAGTTCTTC.

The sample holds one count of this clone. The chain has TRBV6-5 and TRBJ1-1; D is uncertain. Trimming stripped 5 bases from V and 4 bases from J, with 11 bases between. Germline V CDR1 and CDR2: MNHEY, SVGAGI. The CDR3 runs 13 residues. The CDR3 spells CASSPGRSTEAFF. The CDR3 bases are TGTGCCAGCAGTCCGGGTAGGAGCACTGAAGCTTTCTTT.

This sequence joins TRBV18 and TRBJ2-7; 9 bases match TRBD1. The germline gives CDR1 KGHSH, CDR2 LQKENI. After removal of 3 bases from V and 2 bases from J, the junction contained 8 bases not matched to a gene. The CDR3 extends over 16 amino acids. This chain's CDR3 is CASSPPARQGAYEQYF. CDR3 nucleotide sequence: TGTGCCAGCTCACCCCCAGCCCGACAGGGGGCCTACGAGCAGTACTTC.

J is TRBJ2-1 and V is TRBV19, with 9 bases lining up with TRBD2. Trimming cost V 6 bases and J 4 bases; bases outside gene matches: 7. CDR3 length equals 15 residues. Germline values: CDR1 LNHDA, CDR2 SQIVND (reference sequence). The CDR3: CASSLTSGDYNEQFF. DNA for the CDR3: TGTGCCAGTAGCCTGACTAGCGGAGATTACAATGAGCAGTTCTTC. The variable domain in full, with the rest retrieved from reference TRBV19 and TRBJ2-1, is DGGITQSPKYLFRKEGQNVTLSCEQNLNHDAMYWYRQDPGQGLRLIYYSQIVNDFQKGDIAEGYSVSREKKESFPLTVTSAQKNPTAFYLCASSLTSGDYNEQFFGPGTRLTVL.

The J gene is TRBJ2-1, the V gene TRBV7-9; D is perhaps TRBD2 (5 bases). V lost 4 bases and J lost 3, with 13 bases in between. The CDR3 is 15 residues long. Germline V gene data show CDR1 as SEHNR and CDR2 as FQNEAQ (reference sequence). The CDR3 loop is CASSWSSPSYNEQFF. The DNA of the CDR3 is TGTGCCAGCAGCTGGTCTAGCCCCAGCTACAATGAGCAGTTCTTC.

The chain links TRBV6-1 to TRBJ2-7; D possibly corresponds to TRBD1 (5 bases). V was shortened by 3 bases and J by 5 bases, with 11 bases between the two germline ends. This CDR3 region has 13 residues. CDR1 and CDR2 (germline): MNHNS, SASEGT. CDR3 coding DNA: TGTGCCAGCAGTGACAGGGAAGCCCACGAGCAGTACTTC. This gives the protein CASSDREAHEQYF.

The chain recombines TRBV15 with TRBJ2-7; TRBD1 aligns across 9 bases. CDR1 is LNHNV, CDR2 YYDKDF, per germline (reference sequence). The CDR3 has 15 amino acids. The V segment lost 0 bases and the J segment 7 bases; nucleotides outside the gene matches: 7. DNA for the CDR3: TGTGCCACCAGCAGAGATCTCAGGGGGACAGGGGAGCAGTACTTC. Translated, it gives CATSRDLRGTGEQYF. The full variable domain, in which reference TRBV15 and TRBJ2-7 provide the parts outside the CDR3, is DAMVIQNPRYQVTQFGKPVTLSCSQTLNHNVMYWYQQKSSQAPKLLFHYYDKDFNNEADTPDNFQSRRPNTSFCFLDIRSPGLGDTAMYLCATSRDLRGTGEQYFGPGTRLTVT.

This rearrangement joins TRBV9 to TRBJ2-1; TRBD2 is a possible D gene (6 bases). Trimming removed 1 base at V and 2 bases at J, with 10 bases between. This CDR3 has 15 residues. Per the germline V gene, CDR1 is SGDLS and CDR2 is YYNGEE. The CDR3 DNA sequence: TGTGCCAGCAGCGTAATAAGCGGGCCCTACAATGAGCAGTTCTTC. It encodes CASSVISGPYNEQFF.